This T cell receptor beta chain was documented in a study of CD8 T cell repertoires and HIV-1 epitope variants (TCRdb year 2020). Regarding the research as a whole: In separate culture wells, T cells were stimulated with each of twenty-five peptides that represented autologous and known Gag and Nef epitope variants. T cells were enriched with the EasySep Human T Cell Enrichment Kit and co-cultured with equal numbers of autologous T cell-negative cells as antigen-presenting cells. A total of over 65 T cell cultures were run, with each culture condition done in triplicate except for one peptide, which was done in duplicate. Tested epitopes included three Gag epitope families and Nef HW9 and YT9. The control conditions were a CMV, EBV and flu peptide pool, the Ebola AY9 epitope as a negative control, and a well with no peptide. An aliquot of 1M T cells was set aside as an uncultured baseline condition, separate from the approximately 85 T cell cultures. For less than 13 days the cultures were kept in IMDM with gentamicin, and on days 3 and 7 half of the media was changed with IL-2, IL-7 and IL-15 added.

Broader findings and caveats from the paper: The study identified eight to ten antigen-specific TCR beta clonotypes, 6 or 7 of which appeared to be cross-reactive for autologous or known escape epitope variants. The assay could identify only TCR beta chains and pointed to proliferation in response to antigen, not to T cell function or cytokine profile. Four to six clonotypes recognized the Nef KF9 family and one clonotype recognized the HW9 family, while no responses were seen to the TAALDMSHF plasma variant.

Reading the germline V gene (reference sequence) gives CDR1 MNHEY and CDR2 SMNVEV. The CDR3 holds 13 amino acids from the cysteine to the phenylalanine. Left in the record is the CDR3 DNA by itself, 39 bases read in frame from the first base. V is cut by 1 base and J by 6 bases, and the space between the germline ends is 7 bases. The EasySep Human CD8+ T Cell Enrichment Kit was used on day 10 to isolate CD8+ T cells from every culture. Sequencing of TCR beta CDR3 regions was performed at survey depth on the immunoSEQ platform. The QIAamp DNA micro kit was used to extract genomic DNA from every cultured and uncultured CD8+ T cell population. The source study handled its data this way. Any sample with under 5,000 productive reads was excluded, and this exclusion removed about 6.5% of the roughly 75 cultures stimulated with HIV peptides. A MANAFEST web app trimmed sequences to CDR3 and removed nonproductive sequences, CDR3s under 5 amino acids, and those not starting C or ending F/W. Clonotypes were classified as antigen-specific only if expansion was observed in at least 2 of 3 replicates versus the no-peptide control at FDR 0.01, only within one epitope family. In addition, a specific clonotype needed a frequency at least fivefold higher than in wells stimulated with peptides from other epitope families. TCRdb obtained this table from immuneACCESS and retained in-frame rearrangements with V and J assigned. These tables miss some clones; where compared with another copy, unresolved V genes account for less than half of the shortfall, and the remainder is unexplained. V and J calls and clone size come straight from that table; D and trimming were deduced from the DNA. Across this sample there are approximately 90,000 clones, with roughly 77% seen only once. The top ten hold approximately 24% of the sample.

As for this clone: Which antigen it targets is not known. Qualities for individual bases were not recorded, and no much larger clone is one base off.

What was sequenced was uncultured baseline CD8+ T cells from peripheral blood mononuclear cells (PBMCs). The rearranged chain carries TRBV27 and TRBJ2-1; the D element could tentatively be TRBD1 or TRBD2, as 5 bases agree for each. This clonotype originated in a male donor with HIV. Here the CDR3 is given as CASSLLGTNEQFF. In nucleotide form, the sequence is TGTGCCAGCAGTTTATTAGGGACCAATGAGCAGTTCTTC.